Listed below are T cell receptor beta chains from one sample, sequenced in a study of T-cell reconstitution after alpha-beta-depleted transplantation in children. TCRdb ran MiXCR on the PCR reads and lists one entry per CDR3 protein. The sample shows about 340,000 distinct CDR3 sequences, roughly 15% of them seen only once. Sequenced material: PBMCs, mostly from graft donor cells, taken 360 days after TCRalphabeta/CD19-depleted stem cell transplant. Source of these receptors: a male patient between 2 and 10 years old who had a stem cell transplant for acute lymphoblastic leukemia, so the T cells may come from the graft donor. CDR3s include the opening cysteine and the closing phenylalanine or tryptophan. The order of the fields is D gene, V gene, J gene, clone size, CDR3 protein, CDR3 DNA. D genes are given only for firm matches. Size values are once, few and many counts, or a class for expanded clones, and some rows have none.

d_gene: .; v_gene: TRBV27; j_gene: TRBJ2-2; abundance: .; CDR3aa: CASSFLGTNTGELFF; CDR3nt: TGTGCCAGCAGTTTTCTGGGCACGAACACCGGGGAGCTGTTTTTT
d_gene: .; v_gene: TRBV12-3/TRBV12-4; j_gene: TRBJ2-5; abundance: .; CDR3aa: CASSPRGGGQETQYF; CDR3nt: TGTGCCAGCAGTCCCAGGGGGGGAGGCCAAGAGACCCAGTACTTC
d_gene: .; v_gene: TRBV12-3/TRBV12-4; j_gene: TRBJ2-7; abundance: many; CDR3aa: CASSFGGYTYEQYF; CDR3nt: TGTGCCAGCAGTTTCGGCGGGTACACCTACGAGCAGTACTTC
d_gene: TRBD2; v_gene: TRBV7-9; j_gene: TRBJ2-7; abundance: .; CDR3aa: CASSLTGTSGLYEQYF; CDR3nt: TGTGCCAGCAGCTTAACAGGCACTAGCGGGCTCTACGAGCAGTACTTC
d_gene: TRBD2; v_gene: TRBV5-1; j_gene: TRBJ2-3; abundance: few; CDR3aa: CASSLAVTAGRPTDTQYF; CDR3nt: TGCGCCAGCAGCTTGGCCGTTACAGCGGGGCGCCCCACAGATACGCAGTATTTT
d_gene: TRBD2; v_gene: TRBV9; j_gene: TRBJ2-1; abundance: .; CDR3aa: CASSVGGLAGGRDSYNEQFF; CDR3nt: TGTGCCAGCAGCGTAGGAGGACTAGCGGGAGGGAGGGACTCCTACAATGAGCAGTTCTTC
d_gene: TRBD2; v_gene: TRBV5-1; j_gene: TRBJ2-1; abundance: many; CDR3aa: CASSTGTSGYNEQFF; CDR3nt: TGCGCCAGCAGCACCGGGACTAGCGGCTACAATGAGCAGTTCTTC
d_gene: TRBD1; v_gene: TRBV5-6; j_gene: TRBJ1-5; abundance: many; CDR3aa: CASSLARDRLEDQPQHF; CDR3nt: TGTGCCAGCAGCTTGGCCCGGGACAGGCTTGAGGATCAGCCCCAGCATTTT
d_gene: .; v_gene: TRBV12-3/TRBV12-4; j_gene: TRBJ2-1; abundance: few; CDR3aa: CASSLAVGGRMNEQFF; CDR3nt: TGTGCCAGCAGTTTAGCGGTTGGAGGGAGAATGAATGAGCAGTTCTTC
d_gene: TRBD2; v_gene: TRBV4-1; j_gene: TRBJ2-7; abundance: .; CDR3aa: CASSQDRSGRVYEQYF; CDR3nt: TGCGCCAGCAGCCAAGATCGGAGCGGGAGAGTTTACGAGCAGTACTTC
d_gene: .; v_gene: TRBV27; j_gene: TRBJ1-1; abundance: .; CDR3aa: CASSYLESTEAFF; CDR3nt: TGTGCCAGCAGCTATTTAGAGTCCACTGAAGCTTTCTTT
d_gene: .; v_gene: TRBV12-3/TRBV12-4; j_gene: TRBJ2-6; abundance: .; CDR3aa: CASSLRSTKVAVSSTMSGANVLTF; CDR3nt: TGTGCCAGCAGTTTAAGGTCTACTAAGGTCGCCGTCAGCTCGACTATGTCTGGGGCCAACGTCCTGACTTTC
d_gene: .; v_gene: TRBV20-1; j_gene: TRBJ2-7; abundance: .; CDR3aa: CSAFYEDPAYEQYF; CDR3nt: TGCAGTGCTTTCTATGAGGACCCAGCCTACGAGCAGTACTTC
d_gene: .; v_gene: TRBV7-9; j_gene: TRBJ1-2; abundance: .; CDR3aa: CASSLDRPAAGYTF; CDR3nt: TGTGCCAGCAGCTTAGATAGGCCCGCGGCCGGCTACACCTTC
d_gene: TRBD2; v_gene: TRBV4-2; j_gene: TRBJ2-3; abundance: .; CDR3aa: CASSQVVGGGGIAGEDTDTQYF; CDR3nt: TGTGCCAGCAGCCAAGTTGTGGGAGGCGGAGGTATAGCGGGAGAAGACACAGATACGCAGTATTTT
d_gene: TRBD1; v_gene: TRBV7-9; j_gene: TRBJ1-1; abundance: .; CDR3aa: CASSFFQGGTEAFF; CDR3nt: TGTGCCAGCAGCTTCTTTCAGGGGGGCACTGAAGCTTTCTTT
d_gene: .; v_gene: TRBV24-1; j_gene: TRBJ2-3; abundance: few; CDR3aa: CATRPRWIADTQYF; CDR3nt: TGTGCCACCAGACCCCGGTGGATCGCAGATACGCAGTATTTT
d_gene: .; v_gene: TRBV29-1; j_gene: TRBJ2-5; abundance: .; CDR3aa: CSVEILGGQETQYF; CDR3nt: TGCAGCGTTGAAATTTTGGGAGGTCAAGAGACCCAGTACTTC